Included here is one TCR beta chain sequence, with context. The antigen is undetermined. Other nucleotide sequences in the sample specify the same CDR3. The sample comes from a study of shared clonotypes between healthy human individuals. CDR3 size: 15 residues. Trimming took 0 bases from V and 3 from J, leaving 10 bases between them. CDR1 SGHAT and CDR2 FQNNGV come from the germline V gene. Profiling relied on immunoSEQ multiplex PCR, and the TCRdb table lists in-frame clones only, not all of them. The sample contains 800,000 or so clones, 90% to 98% of which appear only once. Study-wide findings and caveats: When naive CD4 clonotypes were compared across a few donors, around 5% were shared. Tissues were not sampled, only blood, and their repertoires likely differ.

Naivety among CD8 cells was defined by CD45RO negativity and positive CCR7 selection, thereby excluding terminally differentiated effector memory CD45RA+ cells. There were no recent acute infections or vaccinations among the donors, who were healthy HIV-negative adults. The sequencing input was naive CD8+ T cells sorted from blood. The clonotype was recovered from a man younger than 40 in good health. The J gene is TRBJ2-3, the V gene TRBV11-2; unclear D gene. CDR3 nucleotide sequence: TGTGCCAGCAGCTTAGAAGGCCAGGCGACAGATACGCAGTATTTT. Its translation: CASSLEGQATDTQYF.